The text below deals with one T cell receptor beta chain. Antigen unknown. This record comes from a study of T cell responses to AZD1222 COVID-19 vaccine. Data came from immunoSEQ multiplex PCR; TCRdb stores just in-frame clones and leaves some out. The sample has over 150,000 clones, 88% seen once. Whole-study findings and limits: Among vaccine-associated CD4 TCRs, coverage spanned spike, with dominance at 160-218 and 743-854. Clonal diversity was possibly underestimated, and the donors were mostly white British, with more females.

CDR1 and CDR2 (germline): MNHEY, SVGAGI. The CDR3 covers 14 residues. V dropped 7 bases and J dropped 1 base, with 11 bases sitting between them. This TCR was recovered from an adult who received the AZD1222 COVID-19 vaccine. The V and J genes are TRBV6-5 and TRBJ2-4; D might be TRBD1 or TRBD2, each matching 5 bases. The sample in question was peripheral blood, obtained 28 days after the second AZD1222 dose. The CDR3 reads CASNPGRAKNIQYF. Here the CDR3 DNA reads TGTGCCAGCAATCCGGGACGGGCCAAAAACATTCAGTACTTC.